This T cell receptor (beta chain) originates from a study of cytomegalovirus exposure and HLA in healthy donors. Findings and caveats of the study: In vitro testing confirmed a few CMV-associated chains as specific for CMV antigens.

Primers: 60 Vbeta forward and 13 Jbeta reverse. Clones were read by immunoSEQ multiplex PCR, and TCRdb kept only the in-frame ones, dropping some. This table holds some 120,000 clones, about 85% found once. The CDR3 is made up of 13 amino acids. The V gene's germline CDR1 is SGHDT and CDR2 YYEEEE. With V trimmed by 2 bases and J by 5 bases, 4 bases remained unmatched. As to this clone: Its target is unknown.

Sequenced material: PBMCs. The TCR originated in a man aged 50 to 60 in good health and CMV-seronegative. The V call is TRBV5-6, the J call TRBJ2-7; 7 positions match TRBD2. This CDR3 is CASSFGLENEQYF. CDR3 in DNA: TGTGCCAGCAGCTTCGGACTAGAAAACGAGCAGTACTTC.